Following are 8 T cell receptor beta chains from one sample sequenced in a study of T cells in Graves' hyperthyroidism and ophthalmopathy. From RNA transcripts, TCR beta CDR3 regions were amplified. In the first-round RT-PCR of the TCR CDR3, the HTBI primer set was used. TCRdb processed the multiplex PCR reads anew with MiXCR; each CDR3 protein has one entry. The sample lists roughly 400,000 distinct CDR3 sequences, about an eighth seen once, with 28% in the top ten. Sequencing was performed on blood. Receptors were obtained from a man aged 50 or older with Graves' ophthalmopathy.

This clonotype has at least ten counts. This chain links TRBV11-2 with TRBJ2-5; 8 nucleotides align to TRBD2. The junction had 7 bases not matched to a gene; V was cut back by 2 bases and J by 2 bases. The germline V gene encodes CDR1 SGHAT and CDR2 FQNNGV. CDR3 length: 16 residues. The CDR3: CASSLTRLAKQETQYF. The CDR3 nucleotides read TGTGCCAGCAGCTTAACACGACTAGCGAAGCAAGAGACCCAGTACTTC.

Only a few counts were recorded for this clonotype. This chain connects TRBV7-8 to TRBJ2-2; 10 bases match TRBD1. V was clipped by 5 bases and J by 6 bases; unmatched bases: 15. The CDR3 is 18 amino acids. Germline loops: CDR1 SGHVS, CDR2 FQNEAQ. The CDR3 region has the DNA TGTGCCAGCAGCCGACCTCAGACAGGGGGCGCACTTGCCGGGGAGCTGTTTTTT. It encodes CASSRPQTGGALAGELFF.

The chain employs TRBV27 and TRBJ2-1; 11 nucleotides match TRBD2. Per germline, CDR1 MNHEY and CDR2 SMNVEV (reference sequence). The CDR3 spans 18 residues. The V gene end was trimmed by 3 bases and the J gene end by 0 bases; junction bases not matched to a gene: 7. CDR3: CASSLGLAVLPSYNEQFF. The CDR3 nucleotides read TGTGCCAGCAGTTTGGGACTAGCGGTACTCCCCTCCTACAATGAGCAGTTCTTC.

In its sample, this clonotype was seen many times. J is TRBJ2-1 and V is TRBV24-1, with 11 bases matching TRBD2. V was pared by 5 bases and J by 3 bases, with 5 bases of the junction left unmatched. From germline, CDR1 is KGHDR and CDR2 SFDVKD. The CDR3 spans 16 residues. CDR3 DNA sequence: TGTGCCACCAGTGGGAAACTAGCGGGAGTCTACAATGAGCAGTTCTTC. This translates into CATSGKLAGVYNEQFF.

This clonotype was seen many times. The chain employs TRBV20-1 and TRBJ1-2; TRBD1 might be the D (6 bases). The length of the CDR3 is 13 residues. CDR1 DFQATT and CDR2 SNEGSKA come from the germline V gene (reference sequence). V was shortened by 0 bases and J by 6 bases, with 11 bases between the two germline ends. The CDR3 reads CSAREGGGHGYTF. CDR3 nucleotides: TGCAGTGCTAGAGAAGGGGGGGGACATGGCTACACCTTC.

This clonotype was seen many times. The chain carries TRBV20-1 and TRBJ1-5; a weak D match, TRBD1 (5 bases). CDR1 is DFQATT and CDR2 is SNEGSKA in the germline V gene (reference sequence). The V end lost 2 bases, the J end lost 3 bases, and 14 bases lay between the germline ends. This CDR3 has 15 residues. The CDR3 DNA follows: TGCAGTGCTAGATCGACAGAGGGACTCAATCAGCCCCAGCATTTT. This translates into CSARSTEGLNQPQHF.

The chain uses TRBV30 and TRBJ1-3; 9 bases map to TRBD1. Germline CDR1 reads GTSNPN; CDR2 reads SVGIG (reference sequence). J lost 3 bases, V lost 2 bases, and 11 bases had no gene match. The CDR3 runs to 17 residues. The CDR3 bases are TGTGCCTGGAGTTCGCCCTACAGGGGGCTGCTTGGAAACACCATATATTTT. Protein sequence: CAWSSPYRGLLGNTIYF.

The chain is built from TRBV24-1 and TRBJ2-1; D unclear. The CDR3 sequence is 13 residues long. Germline V CDR1 and CDR2: KGHDR, SFDVKD. The V gene lost 5 bases and the J gene lost 5 bases, with 9 bases spanning the gap. The CDR3 protein is CATSALGHNEQFF. CDR3 in DNA: TGTGCCACCAGTGCCCTGGGCCACAATGAGCAGTTCTTC.